Below, one TCR beta chain is given with its context. The sample comes from a study of blood T cell repertoires in COVID-19. Study-wide background: Samples came from the United States, Italy and Spain, spanning acute and convalescent COVID-19.

Authors' analysis steps: The authors estimated nucleated cell counts from reference gene primer amplification. The assay was immunoSEQ multiplex PCR, and TCRdb's table has in-frame clones only and misses some. The D gene and trimming were derived from the DNA, and the V and J assignments and clone size from that table. The sample lists fewer than 350,000 clones, about 86% seen once, with around 2.1% in the top ten. V was pared by 1 base and J by 7 bases, with 12 bases between. Germline V gene sequence: CDR1 SGHNT, CDR2 YYREEE (reference sequence). The CDR3 contains 13 residues. Sequenced: peripheral blood. The chain carries TRBV5-4 and TRBJ2-7, with D maybe TRBD1 (6 bases). The receptor comes from a young woman who had recovered from COVID-19. CDR3 bases: TGTGCCAGCAGCTTGCAGGGGCTCAGTGAGCAGTACTTC. Amino acid sequence: CASSLQGLSEQYF.